The following is a T cell receptor (beta chain) sequence with its context. This CDR3 is 13 amino acids long. Germline CDR1 reads MNHEY; CDR2 reads SVGAGI. The V and J ends lost 6 bases and 4 bases respectively, with 10 bases between them. This record belongs to a study of control samples from healthy donors and cancer patients. Sequenced by immunoSEQ multiplex PCR; TCRdb stores in-frame clones only, minus some. The sample has 140,000 to 150,000 clones; 75% to 90% are singletons. Material: blood. The chain has TRBV6-5 and TRBJ1-5; a possible D gene is TRBD1 (6 bases). The clonotype comes from a man aged 25 to 45 in good health. CDR3 DNA: TGTGCCAGCAGACGGGACACTAATCAGCCCCAGCATTTT. Translating it yields CASRRDTNQPQHF.